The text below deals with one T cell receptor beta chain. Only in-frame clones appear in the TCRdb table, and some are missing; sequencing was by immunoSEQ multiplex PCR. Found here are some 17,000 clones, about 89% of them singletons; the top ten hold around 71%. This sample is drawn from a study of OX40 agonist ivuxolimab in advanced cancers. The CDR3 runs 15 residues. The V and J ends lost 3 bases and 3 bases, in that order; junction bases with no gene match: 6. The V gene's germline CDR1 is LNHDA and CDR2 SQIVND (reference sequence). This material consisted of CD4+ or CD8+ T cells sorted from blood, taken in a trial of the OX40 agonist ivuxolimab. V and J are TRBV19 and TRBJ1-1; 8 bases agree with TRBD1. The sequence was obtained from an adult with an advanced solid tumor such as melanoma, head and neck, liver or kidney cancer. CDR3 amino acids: CASSIWTGKDTEAFF. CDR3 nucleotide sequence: TGTGCCAGTAGTATTTGGACAGGGAAAGACACTGAAGCTTTCTTT. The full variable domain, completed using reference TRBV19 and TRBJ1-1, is DGGITQSPKYLFRKEGQNVTLSCEQNLNHDAMYWYRQDPGQGLRLIYYSQIVNDFQKGDIAEGYSVSREKKESFPLTVTSAQKNPTAFYLCASSIWTGKDTEAFFGQGTRLTVV.